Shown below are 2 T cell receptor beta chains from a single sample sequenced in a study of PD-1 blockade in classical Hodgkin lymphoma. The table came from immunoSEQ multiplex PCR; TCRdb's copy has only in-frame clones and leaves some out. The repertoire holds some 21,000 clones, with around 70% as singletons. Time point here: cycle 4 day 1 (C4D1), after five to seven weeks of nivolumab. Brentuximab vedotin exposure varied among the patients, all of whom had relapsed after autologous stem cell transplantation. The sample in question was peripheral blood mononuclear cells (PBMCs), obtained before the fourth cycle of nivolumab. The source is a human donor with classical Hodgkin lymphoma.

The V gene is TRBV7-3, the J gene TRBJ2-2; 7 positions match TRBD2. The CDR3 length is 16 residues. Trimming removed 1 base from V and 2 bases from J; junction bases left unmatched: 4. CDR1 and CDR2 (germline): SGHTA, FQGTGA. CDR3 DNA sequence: TGTGCCAGCAGCTTAAATGGCGGGAGTAACACCGGGGAGCTGTTTTTT. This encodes CASSLNGGSNTGELFF.

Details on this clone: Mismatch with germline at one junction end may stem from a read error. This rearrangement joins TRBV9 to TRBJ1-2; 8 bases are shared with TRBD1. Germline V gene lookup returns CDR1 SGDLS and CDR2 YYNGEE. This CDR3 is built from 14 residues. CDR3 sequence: CASSLTTGVYDYTF. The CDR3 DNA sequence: TGTGCCAGCAGCCTTACGACAGGGGTCTATGACTACACCTTC.